This paragraph reports one TCR beta chain. This sample was included in a study of control samples from healthy donors and cancer patients. The CDR3 contains 14 residues. V was shortened by 6 bases and J by 5 bases, with 14 bases between the two germline ends. Looked up from germline, CDR1 is MNHEY and CDR2 is SVGEGT. Using immunoSEQ multiplex PCR, the repertoire was profiled, and TCRdb retains in-frame clones only, with some absent. The sample yields about 89,000 clones, roughly 86% seen once. The sample taken for sequencing was blood. The rearrangement links TRBV6-2 or TRBV6-3 to TRBJ2-1, with unresolved D. The receptor was isolated from a man under 40 in good health. CDR3 nucleotide sequence: TGTGCCAGCAGCCACCTCGGCAGCCACAATGAGCAGTTCTTC. Residues: CASSHLGSHNEQFF.